The 9 T cell receptor beta chains below all came from one sample that was sequenced in a study of early T cells in non-severe SARS-CoV-2 infection. TCRdb re-derived calls from the 5' RACE reads in MiXCR, one entry per CDR3 protein. There are roughly 51,000 distinct CDR3 sequences in the sample; less than 7.5% occur only once, and 2.8% lies in the top ten. The starting material was whole blood, obtained at baseline. These TCRs come from an adult who was a healthcare worker with PCR-confirmed SARS-CoV-2 infection or an uninfected control (not recorded which).

This clonotype was observed many times. The chain combines TRBV27 with TRBJ1-5; D call uncertain. V was cut by 2 bases and J by 5 bases, with 13 bases left in between. Germline values: CDR1 MNHEY, CDR2 SMNVEV (reference sequence). This CDR3 has 15 amino acids. Here the CDR3 reads CASSLVGRFDQPQHF. CDR3 in DNA: TGTGCCAGCAGTTTAGTTGGCAGGTTCGATCAGCCCCAGCATTTT.

The V gene is TRBV20-1, the J gene TRBJ1-2, with TRBD1 matching 9 bases. J lost 3 bases, V lost 6 bases, and 5 bases had no gene match. CDR3 size: 13 residues. CDR1 and CDR2 from the germline V gene are DFQATT and SNEGSKA (reference sequence). The CDR3 DNA is TGCAGTGCGAAACAGGGGGCGGACTATGGCTACACCTTC. It yields the protein CSAKQGADYGYTF.

In its sample, this clonotype was seen many times. The chain uses TRBV20-1 and TRBJ2-5; TRBD2 might be the D (5 bases). The germline V gene encodes CDR1 DFQATT and CDR2 SNEGSKA (reference sequence). This CDR3 spans 14 amino acids. V was trimmed by 4 bases and J by 2 bases, leaving 14 bases between them. The CDR3 here is CSANGVGSQETQYF. DNA of the CDR3: TGCAGTGCTAACGGGGTAGGGTCTCAAGAGACCCAGTACTTC.

This clonotype came up many times. This rearrangement joins TRBV7-2 to TRBJ1-4; 8 bases are a match to TRBD1. Germline trimming cut 3 bases from V and 6 bases from J; bases unmatched to any gene: 3. The CDR3 sequence is 14 residues long. Germline V gene sequence: CDR1 SGHTA, CDR2 FQGNSA. The CDR3 DNA follows: TGTGCCAGCAGCTTTGACAGGGGACATGAAAAACTGTTTTTT. Its translation is CASSFDRGHEKLFF.

This clonotype came up many times. This rearrangement joins TRBV19 to TRBJ2-2; no firm D call. This CDR3 has 13 residues. CDR1 LNHDA and CDR2 SQIVND come from the germline V gene (reference sequence). Trimming cost V 5 bases and J 2 bases, with 6 bases left between them. The CDR3 DNA reads as TGTGCCAGTAGTCAAAGAAACACCGGGGAGCTGTTTTTT. Its protein is CASSQRNTGELFF.

This clonotype appeared a few times. The gene calls are TRBV5-1 and TRBJ2-5; D is possibly TRBD2 (6 bases). CDR1 and CDR2 (germline): SGHRS, YFSETQ. The CDR3 length is 17 residues. With 0 bases removed from V and 4 bases from J, the gap between germline ends came to 19 bases. The chain's CDR3 is CASSLARGPRRGETQYF. For the CDR3, the DNA is TGCGCCAGCAGCTTGGCCCGGGGACCCCGGCGGGGAGAGACCCAGTACTTC.

This clonotype has at least ten counts. V gene TRBV5-4 combines with J gene TRBJ1-2; TRBD1 might be the D (6 bases). From germline, CDR1 is SGHNT and CDR2 YYREEE (reference sequence). The CDR3 sequence is 13 residues long. Trimming pared 4 bases from V and 4 bases from J, leaving 11 bases between. This CDR3 is CASSLQGVYGYTF. DNA for the CDR3: TGTGCCAGCAGCCTACAGGGAGTCTATGGCTACACCTTC.

This clonotype has a handful of counts. The chain recombines TRBV4-3 with TRBJ2-1; possible D gene TRBD2, 5 bases. Trimming took off 2 bases at V and 12 bases at J, with 14 bases between the two ends. The CDR3 spans 13 residues. Germline CDR1 reads LGHNA; CDR2 reads YSLEER. CDR3 bases: TGCGCCAGCAGCCAAAAGGCGGGCCTAGCGCAGTTCTTC. Translated: CASSQKAGLAQFF.

This chain links TRBV4-3 with TRBJ1-5; possibly TRBD1 for D (6 bases). The CDR3 contains 15 residues. The V gene lost 3 bases and the J gene lost 11 bases, with 20 bases spanning the gap. Germline V gives CDR1 LGHNA, CDR2 YSLEER. CDR3 coding DNA: TGCGCCAGCAGCCAGGAGGACAGTCTTGTATCGTCCCAGCATTTT. Protein sequence: CASSQEDSLVSSQHF.